These 31 T cell receptor beta chains came from one sample sequenced in a study of CD8+CD57+ T cells in acquired aplastic anemia (dated by TCRdb to the late 2010s). Patients chosen for sequencing had shown expansion of CD8+CD57+ cells by flow cytometry. Sequencing was carried out with an Illumina HiSeq 2000. Profiling of TCR beta VDJ combinations and CDR3 sequences used genomic DNA as the template. TCRdb took the public reads, trimmed them with fastp at Q25, ran MiXCR for clone calling and kept in-frame beta chains. Under each unique CDR3 protein, matching rows form one entry showing the most common genes and DNA. The sample records approximately 250,000 distinct CDR3 sequences, approximately 79% of which are singletons. The ten largest clones add up to about two fifths of the sample. Input material: sorted CD4+, CD8+, or CD8+CD57+ T cells (not recorded which) from PBMCs. The receptors come from a human donor with aplastic anemia.

This chain links TRBV7-9 with TRBJ1-6; a possible D gene is TRBD1 (5 bases). Trimming removed 0 bases from V and 19 bases from J, with 22 bases in between. This CDR3 comprises 15 residues. Per the germline V gene, CDR1 is SEHNR and CDR2 is FQNEAQ (reference sequence). The CDR3 sequence: CASSLAGGPGTQYHF. The CDR3 DNA sequence: TGTGCCAGCAGCTTAGCGGGGGGACCCGGTACGCAGTATCACTTT. The variable domain in full, completed from reference TRBV7-9 and TRBJ1-6, reads DTGVSQNPRHKITKRGQNVTFRCDPISEHNRLYWYRQTLGQGPEFLTYFQNEAQLEKSRLLSDRFSAERPKGSFSTLEIQRTEQGDSAMYLCASSLAGGPGTQYHFGNGTRLTVT.

The chain employs TRBV9 and TRBJ1-2, with D perhaps TRBD1 (6 bases). The CDR3 runs to 15 residues. The germline V gene encodes CDR1 SGDLS and CDR2 YYNGEE. V was pared by 4 bases and J by 4 bases, with 17 bases between. This CDR3 reads CASSWGRGGSYGYTF. The CDR3 DNA sequence: TGTGCCAGCAGCTGGGGTAGAGGGGGAAGCTATGGCTACACCTTC.

Remarks on this clonotype: Lacking the conserved final phenylalanine or tryptophan, this CDR3 likely reflects a read error. V usage is TRBV2 and J usage is TRBJ2-1; TRBD1 is a possible D gene (7 bases). The V gene's germline CDR1 is SNHLY and CDR2 FYNNEI. CDR3 length equals 16 residues. Trimming left V 8 bases short and J 12 bases short, with 29 bases between. The CDR3, as DNA: TGTGCCAGCGGGCAGGGGGGCGGAAACGCTCGGGATTTGCAGTTCGTC. Translated: CASGQGGGNARDLQFV.

The chain links TRBV29-1 to TRBJ1-2; D gene uncertain. The CDR3 is 12 amino acids. Trimming pared 4 bases from V and 6 bases from J, leaving 12 bases between. Germline V gene sequence: CDR1 SQVTM, CDR2 ANQGSEA. CDR3 sequence: CSVGEREHGYTF. In DNA, the CDR3 is TGCAGCGTTGGAGAGAGGGAGCATGGCTACACCTTC.

The chain couples TRBV19 to TRBJ2-2, with a possible D match to TRBD1 (5 bases). Germline V gives CDR1 LNHDA, CDR2 SQIVND (reference sequence). The CDR3 is 14 amino acids. V lost 6 bases and J 3 bases, leaving 11 bases between the germline ends. CDR3 sequence: CASRKATDTGELFF. CDR3 in DNA: TGTGCCAGTAGAAAAGCGACAGACACCGGGGAGCTGTTTTTT.

This clonotype appeared many times. The rearrangement links TRBV12-3 or TRBV12-4 to TRBJ2-1; D tentatively reads TRBD1 or TRBD2 (5 bases each). The CDR3 totals 16 residues. Trimming took 0 bases from V and 6 from J, leaving 15 bases between them. The CDR3 coding sequence is TGTGCCAGCAGTTTAGCGCTCTGGGGACCCTTCAATGAGCAGTTCTTC. Its protein product is CASSLALWGPFNEQFF.

V usage is TRBV10-2 and J usage is TRBJ1-2; 7 bases map to TRBD1. V shed 3 bases, J shed 6 bases, and the junction held 1 base outside the gene matches. Germline V gives CDR1 WSHSY, CDR2 SAAADI. The CDR3 covers 12 residues. CDR3 DNA: TGCGCCAGCAGTGACACAGGGGATGGCTACACCTTC. Its protein is CASSDTGDGYTF.

The rearrangement links TRBV7-6 to TRBJ2-7; D may be TRBD2 (5 bases). The DNA matches TRBJ2-1 better at its end, which makes the J call doubtful. CDR3 size: 16 residues. Germline V CDR1 and CDR2: SGHVS, FNYEAQ. CDR3 sequence reads: CASSPERDSASNEQFF. In DNA form, the CDR3 reads TGTGCCAGCAGCCCAGAAAGGGATAGCGCCAGCAATGAGCAGTTCTTC.

V gene TRBV11-2 combines with J gene TRBJ2-2; a possible D gene is TRBD2 (7 bases). Per germline, CDR1 SGHAT and CDR2 FQNNGV. CDR3 length equals 16 residues. V was clipped by 4 bases and J by 1 base, with 13 bases between them. The CDR3 DNA is TGTGCCAGCAGCTGGGGAGGGGGGAGGAACACCGGGGAGCTGTTTTTT. Amino acids: CASSWGGGRNTGELFF.

In this sample, this clonotype turned up a few times. The CDR3 spells CASSFTSTWGETQYF. The CDR3 DNA follows: TGTGCCAGCAGCTTTACTAGCACTTGGGGAGAGACCCAGTACTTC. The chain couples TRBV5-4 to TRBJ2-5; D may be TRBD2 (6 bases). This CDR3 spans 15 amino acids. Deletions cut 2 bases from V and 4 bases from J, with 15 bases between. Germline CDR1 and CDR2: SGHNT and YYREEE (reference sequence).

The gene calls are TRBV10-3 and TRBJ1-3; D may be TRBD1 (6 bases). The CDR3 is 13 amino acids. V gave up 11 bases and J gave up 4 bases, with 15 bases separating them. The V gene's germline CDR1 is ENHRY and CDR2 SYGVKD. The CDR3 DNA reads as TGTGCCTACTCTCAGGGGACGGGAAACACCATATATTTT. Amino acid sequence: CAYSQGTGNTIYF.

The chain links TRBV11-1 to TRBJ2-5; unclear D gene. Between the trimmed V and J ends, which lost 5 bases and 3 bases, there was a span of 13 bases. CDR3 length: 14 residues. Per germline, CDR1 SGHAT and CDR2 FQDESV (reference sequence). Here the CDR3 DNA reads TGTGCCAGCAGCATAGGCCTGAAGGAAGAGACCCAGTACTTC. Residues: CASSIGLKEETQYF.

There are many counts of this clonotype. The V gene is TRBV7-9, the J gene TRBJ2-3; D gene ambiguous. Germline CDR1 and CDR2: SEHNR and FQNEAQ (reference sequence). The CDR3 loop spans 12 amino acids. V lost 3 bases and J 4 bases, leaving 5 bases between the germline ends. DNA for the CDR3: TGTGCCAGCAGCTTGGAGCCAGATACGCAGTATTTT. Protein sequence: CASSLEPDTQYF.

Points on this clonotype: The conserved phenylalanine or tryptophan is not found at the CDR3 terminus, so this likely reflects a read error. It is unclear where the CDR3 begins or ends on the DNA, so no DNA is shown, and the CDR3 is as TCRdb lists it. This chain connects TRBV7-2 to TRBJ2-3; the DNA was not compared with TRBD2, the D call given in the table. Per germline, CDR1 SGHTA and CDR2 FQGNSA. The CDR3 is 13 residues long, ends included. The CDR3 here is CASRAGGPDTVHI.

A note on this clonotype: Because the CDR3 is missing its conserved closing phenylalanine or tryptophan, this is likely a read error. The DNA is left out, because the CDR3 cannot be placed on it with certainty; the CDR3 is given as TCRdb lists it. The chain has TRBV7-9 and TRBJ2-7; the table's D gene call, TRBD2, was not cross checked with the DNA. Termini included, the CDR3 measures 13 amino acids. The germline V gene has CDR1 SEHNR and CDR2 FQNEAQ (reference sequence). CDR3 residues: CASSPSPAWAKWC.

A note on this clonotype: One end of the junction is discordant with germline, which a read error may explain. The rearrangement joins TRBV15 to TRBJ2-5; TRBD2 might be the D (7 bases). CDR1 is LNHNV and CDR2 is YYDKDF in the germline V gene (reference sequence). CDR3 size: 14 residues. The DNA of the CDR3 is TGTGCCACGCGCAGAGGGGGGGGGCCGGAGACCCGGTACTTC. Its translation: CATRRGGGPETRYF. Full variable domain (remainder filled in from reference TRBV15 and TRBJ2-5): DAMVIQNPRYQVTQFGKPVTLSCSQTLNHNVMYWYQQKSSQAPKLLFHYYDKDFNNEADTPDNFQSRRPNTSFCFLDIRSPGLGDTAMYLCATRRGGGPETRYFGPGTRLLVL.

Remarks on this clonotype: The final CDR3 position lacks the conserved phenylalanine or tryptophan, pointing to a likely read error. Because the CDR3's place on the DNA is in doubt, the DNA is left out and the CDR3 is given as listed by TCRdb. This chain connects TRBV19 to TRBJ2-1; the D segment call TRBD2 is taken from the table without a DNA check. The length of the CDR3 is 16 amino acids, counting both ends. CDR1 and CDR2 from the germline V gene are LNHDA and SQIVND (reference sequence). CDR3 sequence: CASSLTSGPYNEQYFV.

V gene TRBV20-1 combines with J gene TRBJ2-1, with D possibly being TRBD1 (6 bases). CDR1 DFQATT and CDR2 SNEGSKA come from the germline V gene (reference sequence). The CDR3 contains 14 residues. Trimming stripped 6 bases from V and 3 bases from J, with 15 bases between. For the CDR3, the DNA is TGCAGTGCCCTGGGGTCCAGGGGCTACAATGAGCAGTTCTTC. It translates to CSALGSRGYNEQFF.

The V gene is TRBV15, the J gene TRBJ2-7; TRBD2 matches at 8 bases. The germline V gene has CDR1 LNHNV and CDR2 YYDKDF (reference sequence). This CDR3 has 14 amino acids. CDR3 loop: CASSRAGATDEQYV. CDR3 nucleotide sequence: TGTGCCAGCAGCAGAGCGGGAGCGACCGACGAGCAGTACGTC.

With regard to this clonotype: Here the CDR3 omits its conserved ending phenylalanine or tryptophan, so a read error is the likely source. The DNA is left out, because the CDR3 cannot be placed on it with certainty; the CDR3 is given as TCRdb lists it. This chain joins TRBV2 and TRBJ2-1; the table's D call, TRBD1, has no DNA check behind it. From its first to its last residue, the CDR3 has 15 amino acids. The germline gives CDR1 SNHLY, CDR2 FYNNEI. Here the CDR3 reads CASGDGGTCTQYFGL.

A note on this clonotype: An end of the junction differs from the germline gene, which may be a read error. The chain carries TRBV7-9 and TRBJ2-7; 8 bases align to TRBD2. CDR1 is SEHNR, CDR2 FQNEAQ, per germline (reference sequence). The CDR3 has 14 amino acids. CDR3 region: CASTPGRDPSGANF. DNA for the CDR3: TGTGCCAGCACCCCCGGGAGGGACCCCTCTGGGGCCAACTTC.

This rearrangement joins TRBV9 to TRBJ1-5, with D uncertain. Per germline, CDR1 SGDLS and CDR2 YYNGEE. Trimming shortened V by 5 bases and J by 15 bases, and 24 bases separated the two germline ends. There are 14 residues in the CDR3. CDR3 DNA sequence: TGTGCCAGCAGTGATGCGAATAGCGGTATAGACACGCATTTT. It codes for CASSDANSGIDTHF.

The gene calls are TRBV11-3 and TRBJ2-3; D may be TRBD2 (5 bases). V lost 0 bases and J lost 6, with 10 bases in between. The germline gives CDR1 SGHNT, CDR2 YENEEA. There are 14 residues in the CDR3. The CDR3 spells CASSLEGRPDTQYF. The CDR3 DNA is TGTGCCAGCAGCTTAGAGGGGAGACCCGATACGCAGTATTTT.

In the case of this clonotype: At one boundary the junction diverges from the germline segment, which might be a read error. V and J are TRBV7-8 and TRBJ2-3; D gene unclear. CDR1 is SGHVS, CDR2 FQNEAQ, per germline. The CDR3 is made up of 14 amino acids. CDR3 bases: TGTACCAGCAGCTTAGACCTCAGGTCAGATACGCAGTGTTTT. As protein: CTSSLDLRSDTQCF. Together with reference TRBV7-8 and TRBJ2-3, the CDR3 gives the full variable domain: GAGVSQSPRYKVAKRGQDVALRCDPISGHVSLFWYQQALGQGPEFLTYFQNEAQLDKSGLPSDRFFAERPEGSVSTLKIQRTQQEDSAVYLCTSSLDLRSDTQCFGPGTRLTVL.

In its sample, this clonotype was seen a few times. The chain is built from TRBV20-1 and TRBJ2-1; 12 bases map to TRBD2. J was trimmed by 4 bases and V by 5 bases; bases with no gene match: 3. The length of the CDR3 is 14 residues. Germline loops: CDR1 DFQATT, CDR2 SNEGSKA (reference sequence). The CDR3 DNA is TGCAGTGCTTCTACTAGCGGGGGGTACAATGAGCAGTTCTTC. Translation gives CSASTSGGYNEQFF.

This clonotype was seen more than once but under ten times. The V gene is TRBV7-2, the J gene TRBJ1-6, with D unclear. V lost 3 bases, J lost 3 bases, and 12 bases lay in between. Per germline, CDR1 SGHTA and CDR2 FQGNSA. The CDR3 sequence is 16 residues long. The CDR3 sequence: CASSLERSGYNSPLHF. The DNA for the CDR3 is TGTGCCAGCAGCTTGGAAAGGAGCGGCTATAATTCACCCCTCCACTTT.

The rearrangement uses TRBV5-4 and TRBJ2-5, with 7 bases that match TRBD2. Germline V lookup: CDR1 SGHNT, CDR2 YYREEE (reference sequence). The CDR3 length is 15 residues. V shed 2 bases and J 4 bases; nucleotides not matched to a gene: 8. CDR3 DNA sequence: TGTGCCAGCAGCTTTACTCGCGGGGGAGGAGAGACCCAGTACTTC. Encoded protein: CASSFTRGGGETQYF. The full variable domain, with the rest looked up from reference TRBV5-4 and TRBJ2-5, is ETGVTQSPTHLIKTRGQQVTLRCSSQSGHNTVSWYQQALGQGPQFIFQYYREEENGRGNFPPRFSGLQFPNYSSELNVNALELDDSALYLCASSFTRGGGETQYFGPGTRLLVL.

This clonotype appeared once. The V call is TRBV20-1, the J call TRBJ2-1; 7 bases align to TRBD2. The V gene's germline CDR1 is DFQATT and CDR2 SNEGSKA (reference sequence). CDR3 length: 14 amino acids. The ends lost 5 bases at V and 8 bases at J; junction bases unmatched: 12. CDR3 sequence: CSAYQRGGLHEQFF. CDR3 bases: TGCAGTGCTTATCAGCGGGGTGGACTACATGAGCAGTTCTTC.

The gene calls are TRBV7-3 and TRBJ1-2, with a tentative D call TRBD1 (5 bases). Germline V gene lookup returns CDR1 SGHTA and CDR2 FQGTGA. The CDR3 consists of 15 residues. V was clipped by 3 bases and J by 14 bases, with 25 bases between them. Here the CDR3 DNA reads TGTGCCAGCAGCTTTAGCGGGACTTCCGGAGAGACCCAGACCTTC. It yields the protein CASSFSGTSGETQTF.

The chain carries TRBV7-4 and TRBJ1-2, with TRBD1 matching over 7 bases. Germline values: CDR1 SGHVT, CDR2 SQSDAQ. Losses at the gene ends were 5 bases for V and 7 bases for J; bases not matched to a gene: 13. The CDR3 is made up of 15 amino acids. CDR3 amino acids: CASSPHRTGPTGYTF. The CDR3 nucleotides are TGTGCCAGCAGCCCCCACAGGACAGGACCAACTGGCTACACCTTC. The full variable domain, rest sourced from reference TRBV7-4 and TRBJ1-2, is GAGVSQSPRYKVAKRGRDVALRCDSISGHVTLYWYRQTLGQGSEVLTYSQSDAQRDKSGRPSGRFSAERPERSVSTLKIQRTEQGDSAVYLCASSPHRTGPTGYTFGSGTRLTVV.

This rearrangement joins TRBV7-9 to TRBJ1-6; a weak D match, TRBD1 (5 bases). The ends were cut back, 8 bases at V and 16 bases at J, with 30 bases in the middle. Germline assignment: CDR1 SEHNR and CDR2 FQNEAQ (reference sequence). This CDR3 has 16 residues. CDR3 sequence reads: CASGDGGADTQSLLHF. CDR3 nucleotide sequence: TGTGCCAGCGGGGACGGCGGCGCAGATACTCAGTCTCTTCTCCACTTT.